A single sample gave rise to the 15 T cell receptor beta chains below, sequenced in a study of identical twins. TCRdb passed the 5' RACE reads through MiXCR, listing each CDR3 protein once. Among approximately 350,000 distinct CDR3 sequences, around an eighth were seen once, and the ten largest hold just over 7%. Another study also made use of these data, one on yellow fever vaccine responses in identical twins.

The material sequenced was CD8+ T cells sorted from blood. The origin of the receptors is a woman under 30 in good health.

The chain recombines TRBV4-1 with TRBJ1-6, with 7 bases identical to TRBD1. Germline CDR1 MGHRA, CDR2 YSYEKL. V shed 2 bases, J shed 2 bases, and the junction held 6 bases outside the gene matches. The CDR3 sequence is 17 residues long. CDR3 sequence reads: CASSQRTGTAYNSPLHF. The DNA for the CDR3 is TGCGCCAGCAGCCAACGAACCGGGACAGCCTATAATTCACCCCTCCACTTT.

The table lists this clonotype with many counts. This rearrangement joins TRBV25-1 to TRBJ2-7; possibly TRBD2 for D (5 bases). The CDR3 sequence is 11 residues long. V was clipped by 2 bases and J by 7 bases, with 6 bases between them. The germline V gene has CDR1 MGHDK and CDR2 SYGVNS. CDR3 nucleotides: TGTGCCAGCAGTGAAGGAGGAGAGCAGTACGTC. Amino acids: CASSEGGEQYV.

This sequence joins TRBV5-6 and TRBJ1-6; tentatively, D is TRBD1 (5 bases). The CDR3 length is 13 residues. V lost 3 bases, J lost 10 bases, and 11 bases lay in between. Germline V gene lookup returns CDR1 SGHDT and CDR2 YYEEEE. CDR3 in DNA: TGTGCCAGCAGCTGGGGGATCGGATCACCCCTCCACTTT. Translated: CASSWGIGSPLHF.

This clonotype was found a few times. The chain joins TRBV4-2 to TRBJ2-1; 11 bases fit TRBD2. This CDR3 contains 17 residues. V dropped 4 bases and J dropped 9; count of bases not matched to a gene: 14. The V gene's germline CDR1 is LGHNA and CDR2 YNFKEQ. The CDR3 sequence: CASSPISGGVVVGEQFF. CDR3 DNA sequence: TGTGCCAGCAGCCCAATTAGCGGGGGGGTCGTCGTTGGTGAGCAGTTCTTC.

Only a few counts were recorded for this clonotype. The chain combines TRBV6-5 with TRBJ1-1; D gene uncertain. This CDR3 has 17 residues. V dropped 0 bases and J dropped 1 base, with 15 bases sitting between them. Germline-derived CDR1 and CDR2 are MNHEY and SVGAGI. The CDR3 sequence is CASSYSTVPPQNTEAFF. The CDR3 DNA follows: TGTGCCAGCAGTTACTCGACCGTCCCGCCGCAGAACACTGAAGCTTTCTTT.

This chain uses TRBV4-2 with TRBJ2-3; D is uncertain. The CDR3 contains 13 residues. V was shortened by 1 base and J by 5 bases, with 7 bases between the two germline ends. Germline V lookup: CDR1 LGHNA, CDR2 YNFKEQ. DNA of the CDR3: TGTGCCAGCAGCCAAGTATCGGGAGATACGCAGTATTTT. Translating it yields CASSQVSGDTQYF.

The sample holds a few counts of this clonotype. The rearrangement uses TRBV2 and TRBJ2-3; TRBD2 agrees at 9 bases. The CDR3 runs 15 residues. In germline, CDR1 is SNHLY, CDR2 FYNNEI. J gave up 0 bases and V 8 bases, and 6 bases lay outside the gene matches. CDR3 in DNA: TGTGCCAGCCGAGAGCTAGCGGGAAGCACAGATACGCAGTATTTT. This sequence encodes CASRELAGSTDTQYF.

This clonotype was picked up many times. V gene TRBV6-2 or TRBV6-3 combines with J gene TRBJ2-7, with D perhaps given as TRBD1 or TRBD2 (5 bases each). This CDR3 region has 12 residues. Germline values: CDR1 MNHEY, CDR2 SVGEGT. Trimming pared 4 bases from V and 6 bases from J, leaving 10 bases between. The CDR3 reads CASSWTGLEQYV. The CDR3 bases are TGTGCCAGCAGTTGGACGGGGCTCGAGCAGTACGTC.

The gene calls are TRBV11-2 and TRBJ2-7; D is perhaps TRBD1 (5 bases). Germline V gene lookup returns CDR1 SGHAT and CDR2 FQNNGV. This CDR3 comprises 14 residues. Deletions cut 5 bases from V and 5 bases from J, with 16 bases between. This CDR3 reads CASSGQGVRNEQYF. In nucleotides, the CDR3 is TGTGCCAGCAGCGGTCAGGGTGTTCGAAACGAGCAGTACTTC.

V usage is TRBV7-9 and J usage is TRBJ2-2, with a weak D call TRBD1 (6 bases). The length of the CDR3 is 15 residues. Looked up from germline, CDR1 is SEHNR and CDR2 is FQNEAQ (reference sequence). V shed 4 bases and J shed 8 bases, with 17 bases lying between them. The CDR3: CASSSSRGASGELFF. DNA for the CDR3: TGTGCCAGCAGCTCGTCCAGGGGCGCCTCAGGGGAGCTGTTTTTT.

This clonotype occurred a few times. J is TRBJ1-2 and V is TRBV14; D is uncertain. The V and J ends lost 4 bases and 8 bases respectively, with 17 bases between them. This CDR3 has 14 amino acids. Germline assignment: CDR1 SGHDN and CDR2 FVKESK. CDR3 nucleotides: TGTGCCAGCAGCCCGACGGCGGCGGGGAAGGGCTACACCTTC. Amino acid sequence: CASSPTAAGKGYTF. The variable domain in full, with the rest retrieved from reference TRBV14 and TRBJ1-2, is EAGVTQFPSHSVIEKGQTVTLRCDPISGHDNLYWYRRVMGKEIKFLLHFVKESKQDESGMPNNRFLAERTGGTYSTLKVQPAELEDSGVYFCASSPTAAGKGYTFGSGTRLTVV.

This clonotype was counted many times. The chain is built from TRBV4-2 and TRBJ1-1; no clear D. Trimming stripped 4 bases from V and 0 bases from J, with 12 bases between. This CDR3 is 15 amino acids long. Germline V CDR1 and CDR2: LGHNA, YNFKEQ. The CDR3 reads CASSPGPHLNTEAFF. The CDR3 DNA sequence: TGTGCCAGCAGCCCCGGGCCACACTTGAACACTGAAGCTTTCTTT.

In its sample, this clonotype was seen a few times. The V call is TRBV3-1, the J call TRBJ2-2; 12 nucleotides match TRBD2. The CDR3 is 17 amino acids. V lost 6 bases to trimming and J lost 2 bases; unmatched junction nucleotides: 7. CDR1 and CDR2 from the germline V gene are LGHDT and YNNKEL (reference sequence). The CDR3 loop reads CASRSGTSGPNTGELFF. The CDR3 bases are TGTGCCAGCAGGTCAGGGACTAGCGGGCCAAACACCGGGGAGCTGTTTTTT. Based on the CDR3 plus reference TRBV3-1 and TRBJ2-2, the full variable domain is DTAVSQTPKYLVTQMGNDKSIKCEQNLGHDTMYWYKQDSKKFLKIMFSYNNKELIINETVPNRFSPKSPDKAHLNLHINSLELGDSAVYFCASRSGTSGPNTGELFFGEGSRLTVL.

This clonotype has a handful of counts. V is TRBV9 and J is TRBJ2-1, with D tentatively TRBD2 (6 bases). The CDR3 is 16 residues long. Germline CDR1 and CDR2: SGDLS and YYNGEE. The V end was cut by 0 bases, the J end by 3 bases, with 13 bases between. Written as DNA, the CDR3 is TGTGCCAGCAGCGTAGCTATAGCGGAAAACTACAATGAGCAGTTCTTC. Translating gives CASSVAIAENYNEQFF.

There are a few counts of this clonotype. CDR3: CASSFTSGYEQYV. As DNA, the CDR3 is TGCGCCAGCAGCTTCACTAGCGGGTACGAGCAGTACGTC. The chain employs TRBV5-1 and TRBJ2-7; 9 bases map to TRBD2. CDR3 length: 13 amino acids. Losses at the gene ends were 2 bases for V and 4 bases for J; bases not matched to a gene: 1. Germline V gene data show CDR1 as SGHRS and CDR2 as YFSETQ.